The T cell receptor (beta chain) described here comes from a study of CD4+ T cells in melanoma. Points from the study as a whole: CD8+ T cell, macrophage and B cell function reportedly correlated with neoantigen-specific CD4+ T cells.

Clones were read by immunoSEQ multiplex PCR, and TCRdb kept only the in-frame ones, dropping some. The sample lists 9,000 to 13,000 clones; roughly two thirds were seen once. Turning to this clone: Antigen: not known.

Trimming took off 3 bases at V and 3 bases at J, with 9 bases between the two ends. CDR3 length: 13 residues. Germline CDR1 reads KGHSH; CDR2 reads LQKENI. The source material was cells from a culture (not recorded whether cultured in vitro). The chain couples TRBV18 to TRBJ2-7; maybe TRBD1 (5 bases). The receptor's source is a human donor with melanoma. The CDR3: CASSPSGNYEQYF. The CDR3 DNA reads TGTGCCAGCTCACCGTCAGGGAACTACGAGCAGTACTTC.